A selection of T cell receptor beta chains follows, all from one sample in a study of T cells in localized non-small cell lung cancer. Using immunoSEQ multiplex PCR, the repertoire was profiled, and TCRdb retains in-frame clones only, with some absent. Of 55,000 or so clones listed, about three quarters were seen once; the top ten hold about 4.7%. Sequencing was performed on PBMCs, taken before any cancer treatment. The receptors shown here come from a woman aged 35 to 70 with stage II lung adenocarcinoma. Each CDR3 is given with its conserved first and last residue. A D gene is named only where the DNA matches it firmly. The listing skips clone size in some rows; elsewhere it reads once, few, many or a size class.

NA,NA,TRBV15,TRBJ2-7,TGTGCCACCAGCATCGCGACTTTCTGGGAGCAGTACTTC,CATSIATFWEQYF
NA,TRBD2,TRBV7-3,TRBJ2-2,TGTGCCAGCAGCCTACTAGCGGGATACACCGGGGAGCTGTTTTTT,CASSLLAGYTGELFF
NA,NA,TRBV6-6,TRBJ1-1,TGTGCCAGCAGTGCTCCAGAGGCCTCAGGAACTGAAGCTTTCTTT,CASSAPEASGTEAFF
NA,TRBD2,TRBV18,TRBJ2-3,TGTGCCAGCATAAAAGGGGCTAGCGGGGGCACAGATACGCAGTATTTT,CASIKGASGGTDTQYF
few,TRBD1,TRBV6-5,TRBJ2-1,TGTGCCAGCAGTTACGGACAGGGGGCCACTAATGAGCAGTTCTTC,CASSYGQGATNEQFF
NA,NA,TRBV6-5,TRBJ1-1,TGTGCCAGCAGCCCGCGAACGGGGGAAGCTTTCTTT,CASSPRTGEAFF
medium-sized,TRBD1,TRBV11-1,TRBJ1-2,TGTGCCAGCAGCCCTTTGGGACAGGGGGCGTATGGCTACACCTTC,CASSPLGQGAYGYTF
NA,TRBD1,TRBV30,TRBJ1-5,TGTGCCTGGGGCCAGGGGACAGGGGTCAGGAGGCAGCCCCAGCATTTT,CAWGQGTGVRRQPQHF
once,NA,TRBV5-1,TRBJ2-1,TGCGCCAGCAGCTTGGTTCAGGGTTCCTACAATGAGCAGTTCTTC,CASSLVQGSYNEQFF
NA,TRBD1,TRBV4-3,TRBJ1-6,TGCGCCAGCAGCCACCTAGGGCAGGGGGCGAATTCACCCCTCCACTTT,CASSHLGQGANSPLHF
NA,NA,TRBV19,TRBJ1-1,TGTGCCACCCAAGATCGGCGGGCGGGGAACACTGAAGCTTTCTTT,CATQDRRAGNTEAFF
NA,NA,TRBV7-8,TRBJ2-2,TGTGCCAGCAGCTTAGTTATGCTACGAACCGGGGAGCTGTTTTTT,CASSLVMLRTGELFF
NA,NA,TRBV6-6,TRBJ1-4,TGTGCCAGCAGTCAGACAGCTTTTAATGAAAAACTGTTTTTT,CASSQTAFNEKLFF
NA,NA,TRBV7-2,TRBJ1-2,TGTGCCAGCAGCCCCGGGGGCTACACCTTC,CASSPGGYTF
NA,NA,TRBV6-5,TRBJ2-7,TGTGCCAGCAGTTACTTGTCAGGGACCTACGAGCAGTACTTC,CASSYLSGTYEQYF
NA,TRBD2,TRBV19,TRBJ2-4,TGTGCCACTTCGCCTTGGGTAGCGGGGGGGACTTTAGCCAAAAACATTCAGTACTTC,CATSPWVAGGTLAKNIQYF
NA,NA,TRBV7-3,TRBJ2-1,TGTGCCAGCAGCATCCTTCCGGGGGATGAGCAGTTCTTC,CASSILPGDEQFF
NA,NA,TRBV6-6,TRBJ2-7,TGTGCCAGCAGTTCGAACTACGAGCAGTACTTC,CASSSNYEQYF
once,NA,TRBV4-1,TRBJ1-2,TGCGCCAGCAGCCAAGCCCCAGAAACAAATGGCTACACCTTC,CASSQAPETNGYTF
few,NA,TRBV11-2,TRBJ2-7,TGTGCCAGCTTTCTTGGCGAGCAGTACTTC,CASFLGEQYF
NA,TRBD1,TRBV9,TRBJ1-3,TGTGCCAGCAACCCCCAGACAGGGATTGGAAACACCATATATTTT,CASNPQTGIGNTIYF
NA,NA,TRBV18,TRBJ2-5,TGTGCCAGCTCACCAGAGACAGGAGGTCAAGAGACCCAGTACTTC,CASSPETGGQETQYF
few,TRBD1,TRBV30,TRBJ2-1,TGTGCCTGGAAGACAGGGTATGGAAGTGATGAGCAGTTCTTC,CAWKTGYGSDEQFF
NA,NA,TRBV12-5,TRBJ1-5,TGTGCTAGTGCCCCCCCGGACTTCCATTTGGCCCAGCATTTT,CASAPPDFHLAQHF
NA,NA,TRBV28,TRBJ1-5,TGTGCCAGCAGCCCGGGCCGCACGGGGGTTCAACCCCAGCATTTT,CASSPGRTGVQPQHF
NA,TRBD1,TRBV5-6,TRBJ2-5,TGTGCCAGCAGCTCCGCAAGGACAGGGGAGACCCAGTACTTC,CASSSARTGETQYF
NA,NA,TRBV7-9,TRBJ2-7,TGTGCCAGCAGCTTGGAAGGGATGAACGAGCAGTACTTC,CASSLEGMNEQYF
NA,TRBD1,TRBV27,TRBJ1-4,TGTGCCAGCAGTTTATCCATACCTGACAGGGGAGAAAAACTGTTTTTT,CASSLSIPDRGEKLFF